The clone carrying this T cell receptor beta chain appeared many times. The antigen is not known. The data stem from a study of T cell repertoires in cytomegalovirus infection. Across the study: Shared public TCR beta signatures pointed to both CMV infection and a matching HLA type.

Notes on the study in general: Individuals carrying CMV plus the relevant HLA were identified by cumulative frequency of public TCR beta families. Dominating the ex vivo response were TCR beta clonotypes that were CMV-specific and HLA-C-restricted.

TCRdb used MiXCR to reprocess the reads, holding one entry per CDR3 protein. The sample has hundreds of thousands of distinct CDR3 sequences, roughly 24% seen once; the top ten hold 7% to 9%. The germline V gene has CDR1 SEHNR and CDR2 FQNEAQ (reference sequence). The ends were cut back, 1 base at V and 0 bases at J, with 12 bases in the middle. The CDR3 has 17 amino acids. This TCR was recovered from a human donor in good health (CMV status not recorded). Some clones in this sample may be carry-over from other donors' samples. What was sequenced was CD8+ T cells from PBMCs. The chain employs TRBV7-9 and TRBJ2-2; a weak D match, TRBD2 (5 bases). DNA of the CDR3: TGTGCCAGCAGCTTAGGGCTCCCGGGGTCGAACACCGGGGAGCTGTTTTTT. This gives the protein CASSLGLPGSNTGELFF.